Sequencing of this T cell receptor (beta chain) was carried out in a study of blood T cell repertoires in COVID-19. As for the study in general: Donors in the United States, Italy and Spain gave samples during acute or convalescent COVID-19.

The CDR3 runs to 13 residues. V lost 7 bases and J lost 5; bases outside the gene matches: 7. Per germline, CDR1 MDHEN and CDR2 SYDVKM. All enrollees were roughly 18 to 90 years old and from about two dozen US areas. Participants' own reports of clinical history determined their cohort assignment. Repertoires were generated with immunoSEQ multiplex PCR, while TCRdb's copy carries only in-frame clones and drops some. Among roughly 170,000 clones listed, around four fifths were seen once. Sequencing was done on a sample of PBMCs or T cells enriched from blood (not recorded which). The sequence came from a woman between 45 and 60 years old who had recovered from COVID-19. The V call is TRBV28, the J call TRBJ1-1, with 7 bases aligning to TRBD1. CDR3 loop: CASTPGGRTEAFF. DNA for the CDR3: TGTGCCAGCACCCCAGGGGGGCGGACTGAAGCTTTCTTT.